This is a list of T cell receptor beta chains from one sample in a study of CD8 T cells in Susac syndrome. TCRdb reprocessed the immunoSEQ multiplex PCR reads with MiXCR, giving one entry per CDR3 protein. This sample has 80,000 or so distinct CDR3 sequences, with roughly 96% found just once. The sample taken for sequencing was CD8+ T cells from PBMCs. These TCRs come from a human donor with Susac syndrome. Each CDR3 is given with its conserved first and last residue. Fields, in order: clone size, J gene, V gene, D gene, CDR3 protein, CDR3 DNA. A D gene is named only where the DNA matches it firmly. A clone size is listed for some rows: how often the clone was seen (once, few, many), or a class if it is expanded.

size: .; J: TRBJ1-2; V: TRBV14; D: .; CDR3: CASSQATGANGYTF; DNA: TGTGCCAGCAGCCAAGCGACGGGGGCAAATGGCTACACCTTC
size: .; J: TRBJ2-1; V: TRBV29-1; D: .; CDR3: CSVILPPGAFNEQFF; DNA: TGCAGCGTTATTCTCCCCCCGGGCGCCTTCAATGAGCAGTTCTTC
size: .; J: TRBJ2-5; V: TRBV7-8; D: TRBD2; CDR3: CASSLVLAGTQETQYF; DNA: TGTGCCAGCAGCTTAGTGCTAGCGGGGACCCAAGAGACCCAGTACTTC
size: .; J: TRBJ2-1; V: TRBV15; D: .; CDR3: CATSRGGDGEQFF; DNA: TGTGCCACCAGCAGAGGGGGGGATGGTGAGCAGTTCTTC
size: .; J: TRBJ1-2; V: TRBV20-1; D: .; CDR3: CSAPDSGRDGYTF; DNA: TGCAGTGCTCCTGATTCCGGCAGGGATGGCTACACCTTC
size: .; J: TRBJ2-7; V: TRBV28; D: .; CDR3: CASSLGDYEQYF; DNA: TGTGCCAGCAGTTTAGGAGACTACGAGCAGTACTTC
size: once; J: TRBJ2-3; V: TRBV9; D: TRBD2; CDR3: CASSVLLAGSDTQYF; DNA: TGTGCCAGCAGTGTCCTACTAGCGGGGTCAGATACGCAGTATTTT
size: .; J: TRBJ2-7; V: TRBV20-1; D: .; CDR3: CSAEEQPYEQYF; DNA: TGCAGTGCTGAGGAGCAGCCCTACGAGCAGTACTTC
size: .; J: TRBJ1-1; V: TRBV14; D: .; CDR3: CASSQPLDMNTEAFF; DNA: TGTGCCAGCAGCCAACCCCTGGACATGAACACTGAAGCTTTCTTT
size: .; J: TRBJ2-7; V: TRBV12-3/TRBV12-4; D: .; CDR3: CANGLAWGSIYEQYF; DNA: TGTGCCAACGGGTTAGCGTGGGGGAGTATCTACGAGCAGTACTTC
size: .; J: TRBJ2-5; V: TRBV4-3; D: TRBD2; CDR3: CASSQDPSGAPQTQYF; DNA: TGCGCCAGCAGCCAAGATCCCAGCGGGGCCCCTCAGACCCAGTACTTC
size: once; J: TRBJ1-1; V: TRBV7-9; D: TRBD1; CDR3: CASSQQDRAAEAFF; DNA: TGTGCCAGCAGCCAACAGGACAGGGCGGCCGAAGCTTTCTTT
size: .; J: TRBJ2-3; V: TRBV12-3/TRBV12-4; D: TRBD1; CDR3: CASSLDRATQYF; DNA: TGTGCCAGCAGTCTGGACAGGGCCACGCAGTATTTT